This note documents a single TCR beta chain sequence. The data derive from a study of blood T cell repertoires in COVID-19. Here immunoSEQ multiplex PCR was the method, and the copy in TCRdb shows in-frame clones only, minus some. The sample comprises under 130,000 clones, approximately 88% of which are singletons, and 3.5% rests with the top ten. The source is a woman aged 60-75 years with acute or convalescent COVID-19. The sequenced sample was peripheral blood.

The CDR3 is CASSLAQYNEQFF. The CDR3 coding sequence is TGTGCCAGCAGCTTAGCGCAGTACAATGAGCAGTTCTTC. The chain has TRBV7-8 and TRBJ2-1; D unresolved. Looked up from germline, CDR1 is SGHVS and CDR2 is FQNEAQ. The CDR3 spans 13 residues. V was pared by 0 bases and J by 4 bases, with 4 bases between.